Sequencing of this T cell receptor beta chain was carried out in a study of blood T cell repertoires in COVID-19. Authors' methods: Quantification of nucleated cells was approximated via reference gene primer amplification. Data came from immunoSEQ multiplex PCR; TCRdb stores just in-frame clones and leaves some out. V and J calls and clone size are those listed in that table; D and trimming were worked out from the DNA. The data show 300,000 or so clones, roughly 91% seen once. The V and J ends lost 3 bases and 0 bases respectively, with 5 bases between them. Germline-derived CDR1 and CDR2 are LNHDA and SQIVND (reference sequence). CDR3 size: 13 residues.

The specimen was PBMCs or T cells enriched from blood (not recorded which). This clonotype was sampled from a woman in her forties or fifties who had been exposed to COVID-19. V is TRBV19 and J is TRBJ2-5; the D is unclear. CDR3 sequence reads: CASSISYQETQYF. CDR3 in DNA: TGTGCCAGTAGTATCTCGTACCAAGAGACCCAGTACTTC.